The 2 T cell receptor beta chains listed next were all sequenced from one sample in a study of neurological immune-mediated disorders. Via MiXCR, TCRdb re-called the 5' RACE reads, giving one row per CDR3 protein. The table records roughly 17,000 distinct CDR3 sequences, roughly 2.6% of them present only once. Sequenced sample: PBMCs. These TCRs come from a woman under 30 with multiple sclerosis.

This clonotype was seen at least ten times. This chain links TRBV20-1 with TRBJ2-7, with no clear D. The germline CDR1 and CDR2 sequences are DFQATT and SNEGSKA (reference sequence). The CDR3 is 12 residues long. The ends were cut back, 6 bases at V and 7 bases at J, with 16 bases in the middle. CDR3 sequence: CSADVDGGEQYF. The DNA of the CDR3 is TGCAGTGCGGACGTGGATGGTGGGGAGCAGTACTTC.

In its sample, this clonotype was seen many times. J is TRBJ2-1 and V is TRBV20-1, with a weak D call TRBD2 (6 bases). Looked up from germline, CDR1 is DFQATT and CDR2 is SNEGSKA (reference sequence). V dropped 2 bases and J dropped 8 bases, with 16 bases sitting between them. This CDR3 is built from 14 residues. CDR3 in DNA: TGCAGTGCTAGAAAAGGGACTCACGTCGATGAGCAGTTCTTC. This encodes CSARKGTHVDEQFF.